This TCR beta chain is drawn from a study of T cell responses to AZD1222 COVID-19 vaccine (dated by TCRdb to the early 2020s). Context from the whole study: A total of 230 or so trial participants underwent TCR sequencing, of whom around 200 received two doses of AZD1222 and some 25 received two doses of the MenACWY control vaccine. Trial participants were enrolled into age subgroups of 18-55, 56-69 and 70-plus years, which contained around 150, 28 and 57 TCR-sequenced participants, respectively. Overall study results and their limits: Participants were mostly white British, with more females than males. The authors suggested clonal diversity may have been underestimated. Nearly half of unique spike-specific TCRs reportedly recognized epitopes outside regions mutated in the B.1.351 and B.1.1.7 variants. Only five or six AZD1222 recipients were SARS-CoV-2 seropositive at baseline, limiting conclusions about previously exposed vaccinees. The 56-69-year group was small, and its depth increase did not reach significance, likely because of low power. Spike-specific TCR breadth and depth rose significantly after two AZD1222 doses compared with day 0 and with MenACWY recipients. Vaccine-associated CD4 TCRs spanned the whole spike protein, with dominant responses in regions 160-218 and 743-854. Because no day 14 peak-response samples were available, repertoires were characterized only after the peak T cell response.

From the cysteine through the phenylalanine, the CDR3 covers 13 amino acids. Kept here is only the CDR3 DNA, which spans 39 bases and is read in frame from base 1. The trim is 5 bases for V and 2 bases for J, with a gap of 7 bases between the germline ends. CDR1 MDHEN and CDR2 SYDVKM are derived from the germline V gene. Notes on this clone: Its antigen remains undetermined. No base qualities exist here, and no much larger clone lies one base off it.

This specimen's time point label, interpreted: about 28 days (+/-7) after the second vaccine dose. AZD1222 recipients given second doses at about 4 weeks or at about 12 weeks were pooled, since spike-specific TCR depth and breadth were not found to differ between the two schedules. Vaccinee samples came from UK trials COV001 and COV002, including a single-blind randomized controlled phase 2/3 trial of AZD1222 (ChAdOx1 nCoV-19) in healthy adults. For TCRbeta chain sequencing, PBMC samples from trial participants were taken at day 0 and at day 28 after the second dose. The CDR3 regions of human TCRbeta chains were analyzed by immunosequencing. Processing in the source paper ran as follows. TCRs in the repertoires were compared against a reference library of SARS-CoV-2-specific TCRs that had been generated with the MIRA antigen-specificity platform. Breadth meant the fraction of unique TCRs that were SARS-CoV-2-associated, whereas depth meant the fraction of total T cells that were SARS-CoV-2-associated. Using the MIRA data, each spike-specific TCR was mapped to the spike region that the TCR reacts to and placed in a CD4 or CD8 class. Log10-transformed breadth and depth values were compared by one-way ANOVA with Sidak's multiple comparisons tests. This immuneACCESS table, as held by TCRdb, lists in-frame sequences with V and J called but not all clones. Of the missing ones, under half trace to an unresolved V gene in checked studies; the others have no known cause. V, J and clone size derive from that table, while D and trimming were established from the DNA sequence. Recorded for this sample are about 69,000 clones; 80% of them occurred a single time. Over 13% of the sample is taken by the ten largest.

The sequencing here drew on peripheral blood, taken 28 days after the second AZD1222 dose. This chain joins TRBV28 to TRBJ1-3, with the D gene too uncertain to name. The source is an adult who received the AZD1222 COVID-19 vaccine. The CDR3 region reads CASSRAAGNTIYF. The nucleotide sequence is given as TGTGCCAGCAGTCGGGCAGCTGGAAACACCATATATTTT.